The subject of this entry is one T cell receptor (beta chain). V gave up 2 bases and J gave up 0 bases, with 5 bases separating them. CDR1 MNHEY and CDR2 SVGAGI come from the germline V gene. The CDR3 loop spans 13 amino acids. These data originate in a study of T cell responses to AZD1222 COVID-19 vaccine. The overall study: Timing groups of about 4 and about 12 weeks for second doses were pooled.

Sequenced by immunoSEQ multiplex PCR; TCRdb stores in-frame clones only, minus some. The sample shows under 150,000 clones, under 95% of them seen only once. The receptor was derived from an adult in good health. The J gene is TRBJ2-7, the V gene TRBV6-5; D unclear. The sequencing here drew on peripheral blood, taken on day 0 of AZD1222 vaccination. In nucleotides, the CDR3 is TGTGCCAGCAGTTACCCCCCCTCCTACGAGCAGTACTTC. This sequence encodes CASSYPPSYEQYF.